A single sample gave rise to the 10 T cell receptor beta chains below, sequenced in a study of blood T cell repertoires in COVID-19. TCRdb's copy holds only in-frame clones and misses some; the assay was immunoSEQ multiplex PCR. The sample lists some 41,000 clones; roughly 85% were seen once. The sample was peripheral blood. These receptors all come from a man in his forties with active COVID-19.

This clone has only one observation. The chain joins TRBV29-1 to TRBJ1-2, with D uncertain. The CDR3 has 11 amino acids. The ends were cut back, 7 bases at V and 1 base at J, with 7 bases in the middle. In germline, CDR1 is SQVTM, CDR2 ANQGSEA. CDR3 protein: CSATDNYGYTF. The CDR3 DNA reads TGCAGCGCAACAGATAACTATGGCTACACCTTC.

The chain couples TRBV9 to TRBJ2-7, with a weak D call TRBD1 (6 bases). CDR3 length: 14 amino acids. Germline values: CDR1 SGDLS, CDR2 YYNGEE. Trimming took 2 bases from V and 5 from J, leaving 14 bases between them. The CDR3 sequence: CASSVRTAGDEQYF. CDR3 bases: TGTGCCAGCAGCGTTCGGACAGCCGGAGACGAGCAGTACTTC. The whole variable domain, filled in from reference TRBV9 and TRBJ2-7, reads DSGVTQTPKHLITATGQRVTLRCSPRSGDLSVYWYQQSLDQGLQFLIQYYNGEERAKGNILERFSAQQFPDLHSELNLSSLELGDSALYFCASSVRTAGDEQYFGPGTRLTVT.

This clone appeared a few times. The chain is built from TRBV2 and TRBJ2-5; TRBD2 might be the D (6 bases). The CDR3 runs 13 residues. V shed 6 bases and J shed 6 bases, with 14 bases lying between them. Looked up from germline, CDR1 is SNHLY and CDR2 is FYNNEI. This CDR3 reads CASRGGPPQTQYF. CDR3 DNA: TGTGCCAGCAGAGGAGGGCCTCCCCAGACCCAGTACTTC.

V is TRBV19 and J is TRBJ2-1; TRBD1 matches at 9 bases. The length of the CDR3 is 15 residues. The J segment lost 6 bases and the V segment lost 1 base, leaving 4 bases of the junction unmatched. Germline V gene data show CDR1 as LNHDA and CDR2 as SQIVND (reference sequence). This chain's CDR3 is CASSIGDRDFNEQFF. For the CDR3, the DNA is TGTGCCAGTAGTATAGGGGACAGGGATTTCAATGAGCAGTTCTTC.

This sequence joins TRBV5-1 and TRBJ2-2, with TRBD2 identical over 16 bases. Germline V gene lookup returns CDR1 SGHRS and CDR2 YFSETQ. The CDR3 spans 18 residues. V dropped 4 bases and J dropped 8; count of bases not matched to a gene: 11. The CDR3 DNA reads TGCGCCAGCAGCAGAGGGACTAGCGGGAGGGCCTCGGCGGGGGAGCTGTTTTTT. This codes for CASSRGTSGRASAGELFF.

The chain links TRBV5-4 to TRBJ2-7; TRBD1 agrees at 7 bases. This CDR3 is 14 amino acids long. V lost 2 bases to trimming and J lost 1 base; unmatched junction nucleotides: 3. CDR1 and CDR2 from the germline V gene are SGHNT and YYREEE (reference sequence). The DNA of the CDR3 is TGTGCCAGCAGCTTACAGGGGAATTCCTACGAGCAGTACTTC. Translation gives CASSLQGNSYEQYF.

V and J are TRBV9 and TRBJ2-5; TRBD2 agrees at 10 bases. CDR3 size: 16 residues. Trimming at V came to 2 bases and at J to 5 bases, leaving 9 bases not matched to a gene. Germline CDR1 and CDR2: SGDLS and YYNGEE. The CDR3 DNA is TGTGCCAGCAGCGTCTCGGCTAGCGGGAGTCTGGAGACCCAGTACTTC. Translation: CASSVSASGSLETQYF.

V is TRBV27 and J is TRBJ2-2, with 14 positions matching TRBD2. The CDR3 totals 18 residues. V lost 2 bases, J lost 5 bases, and 7 bases stayed unmatched. The germline V gene has CDR1 MNHEY and CDR2 SMNVEV (reference sequence). The chain's CDR3 is CASSLVGTSGRQTGELFF. CDR3 nucleotide sequence: TGTGCCAGCAGTTTAGTGGGGACTAGCGGGAGACAAACCGGGGAGCTGTTTTTT.

The rearrangement joins TRBV9 to TRBJ2-1, with TRBD2 as a possible D gene (7 bases). Between the trimmed V and J ends, which lost 5 bases and 14 bases, there was a span of 23 bases. This CDR3 is built from 14 residues. The germline V gene encodes CDR1 SGDLS and CDR2 YYNGEE. The CDR3 DNA is TGTGCCAGCAGTCAAGGCACCTTGGGGGAGGGGGAGTTCTTC. Its translation: CASSQGTLGEGEFF.

This chain links TRBV3-1 (or the pseudogene TRBV3-2) with TRBJ2-5; 8 bases are a match to TRBD1. CDR1 LGHDT and CDR2 YNNKEL come from the germline V gene (reference sequence). The V gene end was trimmed by 3 bases and the J gene end by 4 bases; junction bases not matched to a gene: 13. The CDR3 is 17 amino acids. The CDR3 loop is CASSHMGQVLPLETQYF. CDR3 nucleotide sequence: TGTGCCAGCAGCCATATGGGACAGGTCCTTCCGTTAGAGACCCAGTACTTC.